The rows below give T cell receptor beta chains drawn from one sample of a study of T cells in Graves' hyperthyroidism and ophthalmopathy. TCRdb itself ran the multiplex PCR reads through MiXCR, one entry per CDR3 protein. The data show about 560,000 distinct CDR3 sequences, around 17% seen once. Specimen: blood. The receptors were sampled from a woman between 18 and 30 years old with Graves' hyperthyroidism. Both conserved end residues are trimmed from each CDR3. The size field is filled for only some rows; it gives once, few, many or a size class.

V,size,J,CDR3
TRBV4-3,few,TRBJ2-1,ASSQAWNRDRALNEQF
TRBV12-3/TRBV12-4,-,TRBJ2-5,ASSTSIQTQY
TRBV9,many,TRBJ2-3,ASSVAPTGNTDTQY
TRBV6-5,-,TRBJ2-3,ASSYRGRAGDTQY
TRBV29-1,few,TRBJ1-2,SVEDLQASYGYT
TRBV29-1,few,TRBJ1-1,SVVRQGAAEAF
TRBV27,-,TRBJ2-5,ASSLDGLAGFGSKETQY
TRBV24-1,-,TRBJ2-7,ATSAAGTETYEQY
TRBV6-2/TRBV6-3,-,TRBJ1-4,ASVPDNPANEKLF
TRBV28,many,TRBJ2-4,ASNSRGLAADIQY
TRBV19,-,TRBJ2-1,ASSIDRGKAGEQF
TRBV19,-,TRBJ2-1,ASNLGTSVYNEQF
TRBV6-2/TRBV6-3,-,TRBJ2-1,ASMVGGSNEQF
TRBV20-1,-,TRBJ2-7,SARDDGGLYEQY
TRBV27,-,TRBJ1-2,ASSRLANYGYT
TRBV6-1,many,TRBJ2-1,ASRNGQGKYNEQF
TRBV6-5,-,TRBJ2-2,ASSYPGEQGVMTTGELF
TRBV5-1,few,TRBJ1-2,ASSVSARNYGYT
TRBV5-1,few,TRBJ2-1,ASSWAVRVGNEQF
TRBV18,many,TRBJ1-1,ASSKTGQENTEAF
TRBV30,few,TRBJ1-6,AWSRSSYNSPLH
TRBV19,-,TRBJ1-5,ASRTVGSNQPQH
TRBV24-1,-,TRBJ2-2,ATSDFLGAAGELF
TRBV19,many,TRBJ1-5,ASSVGRGNANSNQPQH
TRBV19,-,TRBJ2-5,ASSSIASREQETQY
TRBV11-2,many,TRBJ2-3,ASSLDGVGADTQY
TRBV6-4,-,TRBJ1-5,ASKGDRGISQPQH
TRBV20-1,few,TRBJ2-5,SAAGSGWRQETQY
TRBV3-1,many,TRBJ1-4,ASSRQTREKLF